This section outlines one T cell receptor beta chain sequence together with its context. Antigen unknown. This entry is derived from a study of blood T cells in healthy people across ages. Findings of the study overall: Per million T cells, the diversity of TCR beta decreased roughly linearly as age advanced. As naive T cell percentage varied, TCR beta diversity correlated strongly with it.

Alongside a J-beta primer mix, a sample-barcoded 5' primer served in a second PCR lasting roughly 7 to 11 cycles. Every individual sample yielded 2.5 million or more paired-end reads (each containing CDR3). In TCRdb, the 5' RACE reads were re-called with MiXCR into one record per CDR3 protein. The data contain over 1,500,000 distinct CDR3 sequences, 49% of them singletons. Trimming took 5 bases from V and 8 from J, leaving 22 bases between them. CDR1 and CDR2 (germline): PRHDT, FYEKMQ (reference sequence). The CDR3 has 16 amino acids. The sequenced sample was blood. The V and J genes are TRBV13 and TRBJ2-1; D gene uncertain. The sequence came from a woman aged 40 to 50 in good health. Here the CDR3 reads CASSGVGQVSTDEQFF. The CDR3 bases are TGTGCCAGCAGCGGGGTAGGGCAGGTAAGCACCGATGAGCAGTTCTTC.